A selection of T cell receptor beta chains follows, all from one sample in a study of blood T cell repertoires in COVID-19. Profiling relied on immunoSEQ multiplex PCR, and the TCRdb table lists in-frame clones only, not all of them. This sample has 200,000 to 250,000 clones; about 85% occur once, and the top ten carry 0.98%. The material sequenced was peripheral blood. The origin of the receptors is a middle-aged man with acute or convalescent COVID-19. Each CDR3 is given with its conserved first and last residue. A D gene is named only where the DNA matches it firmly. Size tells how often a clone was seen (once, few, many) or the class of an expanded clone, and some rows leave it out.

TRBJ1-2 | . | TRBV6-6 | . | TGTGCCAGCAGGCGACGGGTGGAAGTACGAGTACGACACTATGGCTACACCTTC | CASRRRVEVRVRHYGYTF
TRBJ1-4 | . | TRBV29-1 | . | TGCAGCGTTGTAGACCGGGAAAAACTGTTTTTT | CSVVDREKLFF
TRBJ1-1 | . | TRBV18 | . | TGTGCCAGCTCAGCCAGACAGTACACTGAAGCTTTCTTT | CASSARQYTEAFF
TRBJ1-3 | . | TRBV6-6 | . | TGTGCCAGTGCGGGATGGGTCCTTAGCTCTGGAAACACCATATATTTT | CASAGWVLSSGNTIYF
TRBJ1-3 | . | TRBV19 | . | TGTGCCAGTAGTTCTGCGACAGCTTTCTCTGGAAACACCATATATTTT | CASSSATAFSGNTIYF
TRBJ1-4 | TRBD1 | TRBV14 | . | TGTGCCAGCAGCCAAACCCCTGCGTGGACAGGGTCTGAAAAACTGTTTTTT | CASSQTPAWTGSEKLFF
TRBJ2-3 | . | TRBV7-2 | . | TGTGCCAGCAGCTTACTAGTGGGGGCGGATACGCAGTATTTT | CASSLLVGADTQYF
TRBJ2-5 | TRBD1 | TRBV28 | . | TGTGCCAGCAGGACGCCCCGACAGGGGCCACAAGAGACCCAGTACTTC | CASRTPRQGPQETQYF
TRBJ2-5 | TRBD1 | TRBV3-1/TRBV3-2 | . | TGTGCCAGCAGCCAAGATCTGATAGGGGGCTCCACGACCCAGTACTTC | CASSQDLIGGSTTQYF
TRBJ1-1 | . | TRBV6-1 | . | TGTGCCAGCAGTGAGCCTTCAGAGTCGTACGCAGCGGACCTGAACACTGAAGCTTTCTTT | CASSEPSESYAADLNTEAFF
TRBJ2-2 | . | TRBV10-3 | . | TGTGCCATCAGTGAGTCCCAGAACACCGGGGAGCTGTTTTTT | CAISESQNTGELFF
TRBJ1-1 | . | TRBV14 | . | TGTGCCAGCAGCTCCGGACAGAGAGCTTTCTTT | CASSSGQRAFF
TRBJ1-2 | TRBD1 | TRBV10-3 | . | TGTGCCATCAGTGAGACCCAAACAGGGGTCTATGGCTACACCTTC | CAISETQTGVYGYTF
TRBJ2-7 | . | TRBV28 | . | TGTGCCAGCGTTACGACGGGAGTCTCCTACGAGCAGTACTTC | CASVTTGVSYEQYF
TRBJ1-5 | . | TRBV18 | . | TGTGCCAGCCATATTTCCGGAGGCAATCAGCCCCAGCATTTT | CASHISGGNQPQHF
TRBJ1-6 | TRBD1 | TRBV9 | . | TGTGCCAGCAGCCCAAAACAGGGGCCCTATAATTCACCCCTCCACTTT | CASSPKQGPYNSPLHF
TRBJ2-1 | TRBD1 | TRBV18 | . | TGTGCCAGCTCACCACTAGGGGGCAGCGAGCAGTTCTTC | CASSPLGGSEQFF
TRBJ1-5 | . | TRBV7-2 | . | TGTGCCAGCAGCTTTCTTCAGGGGAAAGAACAGCCCCAGCATTTT | CASSFLQGKEQPQHF
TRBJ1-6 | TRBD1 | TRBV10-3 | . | TGTGCCTTATCGGGACAGTTAAATTCACCCCTCCACTTT | CALSGQLNSPLHF
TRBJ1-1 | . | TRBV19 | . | TGTGCCAGTAGTTCTACAGGCCCCCAGGTAGCTTTCTTT | CASSSTGPQVAFF
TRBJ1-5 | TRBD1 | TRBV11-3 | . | TGTGCCAGCAGCCCAGCGACAGGGACTTATAGCAATCAGCCCCAGCATTTT | CASSPATGTYSNQPQHF
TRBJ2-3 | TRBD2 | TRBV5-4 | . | TGTGCCAGCAGCGTGCCACGGGGGGGGGCAGATACGCAGTATTTT | CASSVPRGGADTQYF
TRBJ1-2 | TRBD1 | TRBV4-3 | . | TGCGCCAGCAGCCCGGACAGGGGTCTCTATGGCTACACCTTC | CASSPDRGLYGYTF
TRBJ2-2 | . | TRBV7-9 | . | TGTGCCAGCAGCTTAGCATGGACAGCCCCGACCGGGGAGCTGTTTTTT | CASSLAWTAPTGELFF
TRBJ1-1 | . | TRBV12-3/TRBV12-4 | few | TGTGCCAGCAGTTTGGTAGGGGGCACTGAAGCTTTCTTT | CASSLVGGTEAFF
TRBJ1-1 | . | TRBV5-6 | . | TGTGCCAGCAGCCTCCTTGACACCTCGAACACTGAAGCTTTCTTT | CASSLLDTSNTEAFF
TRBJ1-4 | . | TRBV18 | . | TGTGCCAGCTCACCACTGGCGGCGGTTGAGTTGGGTAATGAAAAACTGTTTTTT | CASSPLAAVELGNEKLFF
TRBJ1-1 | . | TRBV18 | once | TGTGCCAGCTCACCTAATAACAAAGACAGAGAAGCTTTCTTT | CASSPNNKDREAFF
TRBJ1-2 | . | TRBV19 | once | TGTGCCAGTAGTATAGATCGGACGAGGGAGAGATACACCTTC | CASSIDRTRERYTF
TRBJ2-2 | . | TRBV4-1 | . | TGCGCCAGCAGCCATTCCGGACTCGCGAACACCGGGGAGCTGTTTTTT | CASSHSGLANTGELFF
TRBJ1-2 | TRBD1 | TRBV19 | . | TGTGCCAGTAGTATAGCGGACAGGCGCCTTAACTATGGCTACACCTTC | CASSIADRRLNYGYTF
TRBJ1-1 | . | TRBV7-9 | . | TGTGCCAGCAGCTTACTCCAGGATCGCACTGAAGCTTTCTTT | CASSLLQDRTEAFF
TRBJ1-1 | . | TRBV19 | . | TGTGCCACCAACCCGTCGCCGTACAGGGTTCCGACTGAAGCTTTCTTT | CATNPSPYRVPTEAFF
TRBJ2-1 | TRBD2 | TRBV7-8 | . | TGTGCCAGCAGCTCCAGGGCAGCGGGGGGCTACAATGAGCAGTTCTTC | CASSSRAAGGYNEQFF
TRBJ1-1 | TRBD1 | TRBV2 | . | TGTGCCAGCACGGACAGGTCTGCGGACACTGAAGCTTTCTTT | CASTDRSADTEAFF
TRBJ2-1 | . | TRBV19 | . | TGTGCCAGTAGTAGCTTGGGAGCCCAGGCGAATGAGCAGTTCTTC | CASSSLGAQANEQFF
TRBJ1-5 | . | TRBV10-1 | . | TGCGCCAGCAGTGAGGGGACTTCTGATAATCAGCCCCAGCATTTT | CASSEGTSDNQPQHF
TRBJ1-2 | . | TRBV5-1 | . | TGCGCCAGCAGCTTGGCGGGGTCGGATTACGGCTACACCTTC | CASSLAGSDYGYTF
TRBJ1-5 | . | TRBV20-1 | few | TGCAGTGCTAGTTCGAGCAATCAGCCCCAGCATTTT | CSASSSNQPQHF
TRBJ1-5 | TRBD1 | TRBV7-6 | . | TGTGCCAGCAGCTTAGGGCCAGGGGGTTACAATCAGCCCCAGCATTTT | CASSLGPGGYNQPQHF
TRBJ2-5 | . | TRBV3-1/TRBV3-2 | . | TGTGCCAGCAGCGGGGACTTGCCTCAAGAGACCCAGTACTTC | CASSGDLPQETQYF
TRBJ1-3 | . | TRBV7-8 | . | TGTGCCAGCAGCTTTAGAGGATCTAAAGGAAACACCATATATTTT | CASSFRGSKGNTIYF
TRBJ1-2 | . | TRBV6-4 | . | TGTGCCAGCAAGGCGGGGGGTGTGTCTAACTATGGCTACACCTTC | CASKAGGVSNYGYTF
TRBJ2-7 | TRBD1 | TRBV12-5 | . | TGTGCTAGTGGAACAGGGGGATTATCCTACGAGCAGTACTTC | CASGTGGLSYEQYF
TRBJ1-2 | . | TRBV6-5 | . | TGTGCCAGCAGCCCGAGGTTAGCTAACTATGGCTACACCTTC | CASSPRLANYGYTF
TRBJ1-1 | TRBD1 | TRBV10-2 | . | TGCGCCAGCAGTGAGTCCCAGGGGGCGCGGGAAGCTTTCTTT | CASSESQGAREAFF
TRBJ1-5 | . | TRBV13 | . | TGTGCCAGCAGCTTAGGGAGGGATCAGCCCCAGCATTTT | CASSLGRDQPQHF
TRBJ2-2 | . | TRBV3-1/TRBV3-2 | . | TGTGCCAGCAGCCACAGGATCGGGGAGCTGTTTTTT | CASSHRIGELFF